Listed here is a single TCR beta chain. Its specific antigen is unknown. No base qualities exist here, and no much larger clone lies one base off it. TCR beta CDR3 regions were amplified from RNA transcripts. The first round of RT-PCR for the TCR CDR3 was performed with the HTBI primer set and the Qiagen OneStep RT-PCR kit. A second multiplex PCR round built the libraries, followed by size selection and purification. Libraries were sequenced paired-end with 100 bp reads on an Illumina HiSeq2000. The authors' analysis ran thus. SOAPnuke was used to process the raw data, throwing out any read that contained adapters or uncalled bases, had a mean Phred below 15, or lacked an exact constant-primer or identifier match. High-quality paired reads were merged using COPE v1.2.5, and each unique nucleotide sequence was defined as a clonotype. MiTCR v1.1 was used to align the clonotypes against IMGT TRBV, TRBD and TRBJ reference segments. Analysis was restricted to V-J combinations with a frequency above 0.0001, which covered 99% to 99.2% of repertoires. A TCS score was defined as the ratio of F50 (clonal expansion) to E x V (chaos), with BLOSUM62-based TCRdist applied between CDR3 peptides within each V-J. Welch's t-statistics and random forest reduced fewer than 600 V-J features to 13, which were used in a naive Bayes classifier (R e1071). The Morisita-Horn index was used to measure how similar the thyroid and blood repertoires were. The public reads were quality trimmed at Q25 with fastp and then assembled into clones with MiXCR by TCRdb, keeping productive beta chains. Each CDR3 protein appears once, grouped with its most common genes and DNA. TCRdb assigned the V and J calls; the authors' analysis was not used. This sample has 500,000 to 600,000 distinct CDR3 sequences in its table, and approximately 44% of those were observed once. The top ten constitute roughly 8.2% of the sample.

The data originate from a study of T cells in Graves' hyperthyroidism and ophthalmopathy (dated by TCRdb to about 2019). The study in broad terms: To identify distinguishing TCR V-J signatures, a discovery cohort of around 100 patients was used, comprising under 45 with Graves' ophthalmopathy and some 60 with stable Graves' hyperthyroidism. For training and testing, the 100 or so patients in the discovery cohort were randomly divided in a 7:3 ratio. The paper describes TCR Vbeta CDR3 sequencing of 120 to 150 peripheral blood samples, made up of approximately 40 ophthalmopathy patients, more than 70 hyperthyroidism patients and 17 progressor patients. In addition, the study compared T-cell repertoires in thyroid tissue and in blood from several Graves' hyperthyroidism patients. Prospective prediction of ophthalmopathy was tested in an independent validation cohort consisting of about 19 hyperthyroidism patients and around 16 patients who later progressed to ophthalmopathy. Following sampling, methimazole starting at 30 mg daily was given to hyperthyroidism patients, and high-dose intravenous methylprednisolone was given to ophthalmopathy patients.

Broader findings and caveats from the paper: In validation, the model predicted progression to ophthalmopathy a median of about 6.5 months before onset, with approximately 68% sensitivity and 72.22% specificity. Most expanded thyroid clonotypes (frequency above 0.001) were also detected in blood, suggesting blood repertoires may reflect thyroid immune responses. In cross-validation, a model built on a 13 V-J signature told ophthalmopathy apart from stable hyperthyroidism with over 85% sensitivity and about 81% specificity, and in testing the same model reached 80%/75%. Sample size was not statistically predetermined, and investigators were not blinded to group allocation.

A patient counted as having stable Graves' hyperthyroidism if no progression to ophthalmopathy occurred over 18 months of follow-up. Hyperthyroidism patients were newly diagnosed, had a disease duration of under 2 months, and were aged 18 to 65 years. Patients with uncontrolled infections, other autoimmune diseases, pregnancy or lactation were excluded. Diagnoses were established on the basis of clinical symptoms, serum thyroxine and TRAb, thyroid ultrasound, and orbital computed tomography. Trizol reagent was used to extract total RNA, and RNA quality was then checked on an Agilent 2100 Bioanalyzer. The V end gives up 7 bases and the J end 4 bases, leaving 13 bases in the junction not matched to a gene. Including cysteine and phenylalanine, the CDR3 has 15 amino acids. Left in the record is the CDR3 DNA by itself, 45 bases read in frame from the first base. CDR1 and CDR2 are drawn from the germline V gene: SGHTS, YDEGEE.

The clonotype originates from a woman aged 18-29 years with Graves' hyperthyroidism. What was sequenced was peripheral blood or thyroid tissue (not recorded which). The chain links TRBV5-8 with TRBJ2-5; TRBD2 lines up with 7 middle nucleotides. The DNA sequence follows: TGTGCCAGCCCATTGGCGGGAGTCCGTTCAGAGACCCAGTACTTC. This yields the protein CASPLAGVRSETQYF.